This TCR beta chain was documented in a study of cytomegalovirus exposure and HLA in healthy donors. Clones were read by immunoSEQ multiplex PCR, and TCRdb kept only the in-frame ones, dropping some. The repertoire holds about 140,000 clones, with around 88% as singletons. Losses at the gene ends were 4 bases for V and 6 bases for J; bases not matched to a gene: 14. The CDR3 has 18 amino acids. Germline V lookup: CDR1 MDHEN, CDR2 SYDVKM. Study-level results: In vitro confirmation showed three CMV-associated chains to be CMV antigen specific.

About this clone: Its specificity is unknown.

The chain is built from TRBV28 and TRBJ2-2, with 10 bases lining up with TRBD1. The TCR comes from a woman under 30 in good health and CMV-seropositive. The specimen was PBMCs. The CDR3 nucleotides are TGTGCCAGCAGTTCGACCCCTAGACAGGGGGCGCTTGCCGGGGAGCTGTTTTTT. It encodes CASSSTPRQGALAGELFF.